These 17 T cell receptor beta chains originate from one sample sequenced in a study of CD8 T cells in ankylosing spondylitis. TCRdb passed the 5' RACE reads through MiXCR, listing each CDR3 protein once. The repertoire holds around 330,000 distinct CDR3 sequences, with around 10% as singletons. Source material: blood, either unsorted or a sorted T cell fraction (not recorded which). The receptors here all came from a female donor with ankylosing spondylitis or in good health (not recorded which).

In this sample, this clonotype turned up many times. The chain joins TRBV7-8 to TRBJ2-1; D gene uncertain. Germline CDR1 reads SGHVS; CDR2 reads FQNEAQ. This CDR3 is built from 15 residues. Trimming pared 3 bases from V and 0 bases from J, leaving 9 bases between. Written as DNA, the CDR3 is TGTGCCAGCAGCTTCGGCGGACCCTCCTACAATGAGCAGTTCTTC. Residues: CASSFGGPSYNEQFF.

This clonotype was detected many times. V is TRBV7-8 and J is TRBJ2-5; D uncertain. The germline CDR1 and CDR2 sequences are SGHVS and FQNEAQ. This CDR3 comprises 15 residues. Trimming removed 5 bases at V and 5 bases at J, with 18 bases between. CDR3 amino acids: CASSPLRVSLETQYF. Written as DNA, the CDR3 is TGTGCCAGCAGCCCACTTAGGGTGTCGTTGGAGACCCAGTACTTC.

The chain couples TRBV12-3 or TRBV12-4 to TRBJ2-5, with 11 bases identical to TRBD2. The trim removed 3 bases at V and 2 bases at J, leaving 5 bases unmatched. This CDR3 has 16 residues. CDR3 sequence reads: CASSFSSGGAQETQYF. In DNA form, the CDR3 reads TGTGCCAGCAGTTTTAGTAGCGGGGGGGCTCAAGAGACCCAGTACTTC.

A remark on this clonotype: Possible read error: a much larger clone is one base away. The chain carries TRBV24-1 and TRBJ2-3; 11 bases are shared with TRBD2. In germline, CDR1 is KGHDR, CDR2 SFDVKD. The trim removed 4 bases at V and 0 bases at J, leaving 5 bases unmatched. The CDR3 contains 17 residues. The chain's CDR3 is CATSDSRTSGSTDTQYF. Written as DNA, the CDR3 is TGTGCCACCAGTGACTCCAGGACTAGCGGGAGCACAGATACGCAGTATTTT.

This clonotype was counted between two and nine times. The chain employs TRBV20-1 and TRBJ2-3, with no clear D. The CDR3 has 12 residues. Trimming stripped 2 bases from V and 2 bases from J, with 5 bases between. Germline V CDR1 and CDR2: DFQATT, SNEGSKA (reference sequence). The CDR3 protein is CSARSHTDTQYF. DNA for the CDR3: TGCAGTGCTAGATCACACACAGATACGCAGTATTTT.

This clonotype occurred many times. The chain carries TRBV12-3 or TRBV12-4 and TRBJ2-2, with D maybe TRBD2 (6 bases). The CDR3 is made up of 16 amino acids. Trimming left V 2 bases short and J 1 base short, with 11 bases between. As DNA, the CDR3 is TGTGCCAGCAGTTTACCGCAGGGAGGGAACACCGGGGAGCTGTTTTTT. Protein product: CASSLPQGGNTGELFF.

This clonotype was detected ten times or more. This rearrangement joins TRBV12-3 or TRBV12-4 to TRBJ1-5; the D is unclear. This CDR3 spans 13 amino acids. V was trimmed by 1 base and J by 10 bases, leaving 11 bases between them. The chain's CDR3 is CASSLGREGPQHF. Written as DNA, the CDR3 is TGTGCCAGCAGTTTAGGAAGGGAGGGCCCCCAGCATTTT.

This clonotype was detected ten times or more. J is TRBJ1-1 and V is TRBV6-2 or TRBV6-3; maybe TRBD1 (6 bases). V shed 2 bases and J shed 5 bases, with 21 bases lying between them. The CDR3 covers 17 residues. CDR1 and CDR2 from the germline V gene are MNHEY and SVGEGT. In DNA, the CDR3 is TGTGCCAGCAGTTACCGTATAATCCCGACAGGTGGAACTGAAGCTTTCTTT. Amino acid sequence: CASSYRIIPTGGTEAFF.

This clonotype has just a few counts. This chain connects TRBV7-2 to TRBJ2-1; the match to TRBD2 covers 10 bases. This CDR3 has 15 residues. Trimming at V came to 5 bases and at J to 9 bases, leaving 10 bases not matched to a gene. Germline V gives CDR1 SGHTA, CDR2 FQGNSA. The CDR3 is CASSLSGRGLGEQFF. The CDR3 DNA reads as TGTGCCAGCAGCCTAAGCGGGAGGGGTCTTGGTGAGCAGTTCTTC.

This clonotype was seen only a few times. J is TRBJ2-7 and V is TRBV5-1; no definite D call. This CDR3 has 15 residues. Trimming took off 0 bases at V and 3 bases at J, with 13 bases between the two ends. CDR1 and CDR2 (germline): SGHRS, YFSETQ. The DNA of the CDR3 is TGCGCCAGCAGCTTGGATAGGCCAAATCTCTACGAGCAGTACTTC. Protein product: CASSLDRPNLYEQYF. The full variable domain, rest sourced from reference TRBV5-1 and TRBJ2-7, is KAGVTQTPRYLIKTRGQQVTLSCSPISGHRSVSWYQQTPGQGLQFLFEYFSETQRNKGNFPGRFSGRQFSNSRSEMNVSTLELGDSALYLCASSLDRPNLYEQYFGPGTRLTVT.

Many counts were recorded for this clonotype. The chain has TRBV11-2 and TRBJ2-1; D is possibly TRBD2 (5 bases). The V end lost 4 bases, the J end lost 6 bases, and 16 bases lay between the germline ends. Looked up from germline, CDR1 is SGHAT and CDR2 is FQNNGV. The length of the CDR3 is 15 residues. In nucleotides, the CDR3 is TGTGCCAGCAGCTGGGGAGCGATAGAGGGCAATGAGCAGTTCTTC. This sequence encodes CASSWGAIEGNEQFF.

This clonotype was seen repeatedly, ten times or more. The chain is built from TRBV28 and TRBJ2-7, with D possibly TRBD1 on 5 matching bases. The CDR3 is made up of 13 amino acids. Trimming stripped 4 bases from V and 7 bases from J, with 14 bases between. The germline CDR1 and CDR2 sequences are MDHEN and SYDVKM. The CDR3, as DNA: TGTGCCAGCAGTTCAGGGCTAATGGGGGAGCAGTACTTC. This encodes CASSSGLMGEQYF.

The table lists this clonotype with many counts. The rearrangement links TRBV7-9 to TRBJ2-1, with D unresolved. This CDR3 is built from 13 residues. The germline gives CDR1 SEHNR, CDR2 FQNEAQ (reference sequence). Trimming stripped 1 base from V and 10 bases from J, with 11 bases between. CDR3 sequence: CASSLGSGREQFF. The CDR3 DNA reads TGTGCCAGCAGCTTAGGGTCAGGCAGGGAGCAGTTCTTC.

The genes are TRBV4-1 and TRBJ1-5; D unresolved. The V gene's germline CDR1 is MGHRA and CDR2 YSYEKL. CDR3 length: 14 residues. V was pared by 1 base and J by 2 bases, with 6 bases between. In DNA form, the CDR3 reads TGCGCCAGCAGCCAAGTGGCAGGCAATCAGCCCCAGCATTTT. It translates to CASSQVAGNQPQHF.

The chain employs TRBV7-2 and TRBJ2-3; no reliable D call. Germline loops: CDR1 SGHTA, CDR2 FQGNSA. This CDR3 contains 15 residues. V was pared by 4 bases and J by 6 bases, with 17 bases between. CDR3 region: CASSSSRVGRDTQYF. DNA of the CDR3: TGTGCCAGCAGCTCCAGCAGAGTAGGTCGGGATACGCAGTATTTT.

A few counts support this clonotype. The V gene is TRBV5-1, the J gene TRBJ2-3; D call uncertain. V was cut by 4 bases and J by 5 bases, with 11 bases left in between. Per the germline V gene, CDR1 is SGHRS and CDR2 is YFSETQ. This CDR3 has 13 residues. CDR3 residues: CASSPRVGDTQYF. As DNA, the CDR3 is TGCGCCAGCAGCCCCCGCGTGGGAGATACGCAGTATTTT.

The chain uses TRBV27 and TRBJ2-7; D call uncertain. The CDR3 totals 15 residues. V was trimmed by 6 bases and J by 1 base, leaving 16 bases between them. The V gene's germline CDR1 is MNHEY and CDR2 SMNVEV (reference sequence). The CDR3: CASSRTSAPSYEQYF. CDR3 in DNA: TGTGCCAGCAGCCGTACCTCAGCTCCGTCCTACGAGCAGTACTTC.